This TCR beta chain was identified in a study of regulatory T cells in long-lasting Graves disease. The overall study: It was over 5 years of antithyroid drugs, with positive TSH receptor antibodies, that meant persistent Graves' disease. Notes on the study in general: Patients with persistent disease showed a bias toward TRBV28, TRBJ1-2 and TRBJ2-5. New patients shared more than 750 public clonotypes, fewer than the roughly 2,600 shared by persistent patients.

Stated time point: persistent/refractory GD, antithyroid drugs over 5 years with positive TRAb. Preparation of the TCR library used RNA extracted from PBMCs. American Thyroid Association guidelines served as the basis for diagnosing Graves' disease. The CDR3 consists of 14 residues. The germline V gene encodes CDR1 SGHRS and CDR2 YFSETQ. V lost 3 bases and J 3 bases, leaving 12 bases between the germline ends. Arm-PCR of CDR3 regions with iRepertoire HTBI primers generated TCR beta libraries. Each CDR3 protein gets one entry after TCRdb re-called the multiplex PCR reads with MiXCR. The sample lists 310,000 or so distinct CDR3 sequences, 15% to 20% occurring once. Points on this clonotype: Antigen: not known.

Sequencing used peripheral blood mononuclear cells (PBMCs), obtained when the disease was refractory, from a patient treated with antithyroid drugs. The chain is built from TRBV5-1 and TRBJ2-5; weak D call: TRBD1 (6 bases). This TCR came from a female donor with Graves disease. CDR3 coding DNA: TGCGCCAGCAGCTGGACCGGGACAAAAGAGACCCAGTACTTC. The encoded protein is CASSWTGTKETQYF.